The source of this T cell receptor beta chain is a study of blood T cell repertoires in COVID-19. Study information: Donors in the United States, Italy and Spain gave samples during acute or convalescent COVID-19.

The cohort comprised adults aged roughly 18 to 100 years residing in approximately 25 US areas. Participants' reported clinical history set cohort assignment. A COVID-19 case was met by exposed participants within 2 weeks before study entry. With regard to this clone: This same CDR3 is encoded by further DNA sequences in the sample.

From germline, CDR1 is GTSNPN and CDR2 SVGIG (reference sequence). The V end was cut by 5 bases, the J end by 8 bases, with 6 bases between. The CDR3 spans 10 residues. Sequenced by immunoSEQ multiplex PCR; TCRdb stores in-frame clones only, minus some. The sample has about 310,000 clones, roughly 85% seen once. The sequence was obtained from a woman between 25 and 40 years old who had been exposed to COVID-19. This rearrangement joins TRBV30 to TRBJ1-4; D remains unclear. Sample: PBMCs or T cells enriched from blood (not recorded which). CDR3 amino acids: CAWSREKLFF. CDR3 DNA: TGTGCCTGGTCGCGGGAAAAACTGTTTTTT.